The 20 T cell receptor beta chains below were found in one sample sequenced in a study of preoperative IRX-2 immunotherapy in early breast cancer. Data came from immunoSEQ multiplex PCR; TCRdb stores just in-frame clones and leaves some out. This table holds about 89,000 clones, roughly 89% found once. Treatment in this sample: preoperative locoregional IRX-2 cytokine immunotherapy. The material sequenced was tumor tissue, taken after IRX-2 immunotherapy. All receptors derive from a human donor with breast cancer.

The chain uses TRBV11-3 and TRBJ2-2; no clear D gene. The V end lost 1 base, the J end lost 6 bases, and 9 bases lay between the germline ends. Looked up from germline, CDR1 is SGHNT and CDR2 is YENEEA. CDR3 length: 14 amino acids. CDR3 DNA: TGTGCCAGCAGCTTAGGGGGTGTCCCCGGGGAGCTGTTTTTT. This gives the protein CASSLGGVPGELFF.

The table lists this clone with many counts. The V and J genes are TRBV28 and TRBJ1-1, with 8 bases fitting TRBD1. CDR3 length: 12 amino acids. V dropped 5 bases and J dropped 8; count of bases not matched to a gene: 4. CDR1 MDHEN and CDR2 SYDVKM come from the germline V gene. CDR3: CASSRTGIEAFF. The CDR3 coding sequence is TGTGCCAGCAGTCGGACAGGGATCGAAGCTTTCTTT.

The rearrangement joins TRBV6-8 to TRBJ2-5; TRBD1 is a possible D gene (6 bases). The CDR3 length is 15 residues. Germline V gene lookup returns CDR1 MNHGY and CDR2 SAAAGT. V lost 10 bases and J 0 bases, leaving 18 bases between the germline ends. CDR3 DNA sequence: TGTGCCACCCGGGGTAGGGGGAGATACCAAGAGACCCAGTACTTC. It yields the protein CATRGRGRYQETQYF.

V and J are TRBV18 and TRBJ2-3; D not resolved. V lost 2 bases and J 0 bases, leaving 6 bases between the germline ends. Germline CDR1 reads KGHSH; CDR2 reads LQKENI. This CDR3 contains 14 residues. CDR3 amino acids: CASSPVISTDTQYF. The CDR3 DNA sequence: TGTGCCAGCTCACCAGTCATTAGCACAGATACGCAGTATTTT.

This clone was seen at least ten times. This rearrangement joins TRBV11-3 to TRBJ2-3; D is uncertain. The CDR3 runs 15 residues. Germline V gene sequence: CDR1 SGHNT, CDR2 YENEEA. The ends were cut back, 0 bases at V and 4 bases at J, with 11 bases in the middle. The CDR3 DNA reads as TGTGCCAGCAGCTTAGATTATACCGGAGCAGATACGCAGTATTTT. Translated, it gives CASSLDYTGADTQYF.

The chain recombines TRBV19 with TRBJ2-7, with D tentatively TRBD1 (5 bases). This CDR3 has 13 residues. Trimming shortened V by 10 bases and J by 7 bases, and 20 bases separated the two germline ends. Germline V gives CDR1 LNHDA, CDR2 SQIVND (reference sequence). Here the CDR3 DNA reads TGTGCCACACAGGACGCATCCTTGGTGGAGCAGTACTTC. It is translated as CATQDASLVEQYF. Filled out from reference TRBV19 and TRBJ2-7, the complete variable domain reads DGGITQSPKYLFRKEGQNVTLSCEQNLNHDAMYWYRQDPGQGLRLIYYSQIVNDFQKGDIAEGYSVSREKKESFPLTVTSAQKNPTAFYLCATQDASLVEQYFGPGTRLTVT.

The count of this clone is one. CDR3 in amino acids: CATSRDRANTEAFF. The CDR3 nucleotides are TGTGCCACCAGCCGGGACAGGGCGAACACTGAAGCTTTCTTT. The chain recombines TRBV15 with TRBJ1-1; 9 positions agree with TRBD1. Germline CDR1 LNHNV, CDR2 YYDKDF (reference sequence). This CDR3 has 14 amino acids. V was clipped by 5 bases and J by 1 base; unmatched bases: 2.

The genes are TRBV6-8 and TRBJ2-1; the D gene is possibly TRBD1 (6 bases). Germline-derived CDR1 and CDR2 are MNHGY and SAAAGT. This CDR3 is built from 14 residues. V shed 6 bases and J shed 1 base, with 10 bases lying between them. This chain's CDR3 is CASSPDSSYNEQFF. CDR3 sequence (DNA): TGTGCCAGCAGCCCGGACAGTTCCTACAATGAGCAGTTCTTC.

This chain uses TRBV28 with TRBJ2-5; TRBD2 agrees at 12 bases. CDR3 length equals 15 residues. CDR1 is MDHEN, CDR2 SYDVKM, per germline. Losses at the gene ends were 4 bases for V and 1 base for J; bases not matched to a gene: 1. CDR3 protein: CASSWTSGVQETQYF. The CDR3 DNA reads as TGTGCCAGCAGTTGGACTAGCGGGGTCCAAGAGACCCAGTACTTC.

The J gene is TRBJ2-7, the V gene TRBV23-1; no firm D call. TRBV23-1 is sorted into the ORF group, with uncertain function. V gave up 6 bases and J gave up 2 bases, with 14 bases separating them. The CDR3 loop spans 14 amino acids. CDR3 region: CASSMVVDAYEQYF. Here the CDR3 DNA reads TGCGCCAGCAGCATGGTGGTGGACGCCTACGAGCAGTACTTC.

This chain connects TRBV5-1 to TRBJ1-2, with D perhaps matching TRBD1 (5 bases). Trimming stripped 0 bases from V and 4 bases from J, with 13 bases between. Germline values: CDR1 SGHRS, CDR2 YFSETQ. This CDR3 has 15 residues. CDR3 amino acids: CASSLAGELGYGYTF. The CDR3 DNA is TGCGCCAGCAGCTTGGCGGGGGAATTAGGCTATGGCTACACCTTC.

CDR3 nucleotide sequence: TGTGCCAGCAGTCCAGGGGGCTGGAACACTGAAGCTTTCTTT. Residues: CASSPGGWNTEAFF. The chain carries TRBV28 and TRBJ1-1; 8 bases line up with TRBD1. From germline, CDR1 is MDHEN and CDR2 SYDVKM. CDR3 length equals 14 residues. The J segment lost 1 base and the V segment lost 5 bases, leaving 3 bases of the junction unmatched. Full variable domain (outside the CDR3, taken from reference TRBV28 and TRBJ1-1): DVKVTQSSRYLVKRTGEKVFLECVQDMDHENMFWYRQDPGLGLRLIYFSYDVKMKEKGDIPEGYSVSREKKERFSLILESASTNQTSMYLCASSPGGWNTEAFFGQGTRLTVV.

In the case of this clone: Relative to the germline gene, one junction end is altered; a read error may explain this. The rearrangement uses TRBV5-1 and TRBJ2-1; 7 bases map to TRBD1. The CDR3 runs to 15 residues. The germline gives CDR1 SGHRS, CDR2 YFSETQ. CDR3 coding DNA: TGCGCCAGCAGTTTGGACCCGGGACAGTACAATGAGCAGTTCTTC. Its protein product is CASSLDPGQYNEQFF.

The chain couples TRBV5-1 to TRBJ1-4; D remains unclear. The V and J ends lost 0 bases and 6 bases respectively, with 9 bases between them. CDR1 SGHRS and CDR2 YFSETQ come from the germline V gene. The CDR3 is made up of 14 amino acids. CDR3 nucleotide sequence: TGCGCCAGCAGCTTGGCGTCTTTAGATGAAAAACTGTTTTTT. This translates into CASSLASLDEKLFF.

The J gene is TRBJ1-5, the V gene TRBV28, with D perhaps TRBD1 (5 bases). This CDR3 comprises 12 residues. Germline V gives CDR1 MDHEN, CDR2 SYDVKM. Trimming pared 11 bases from V and 5 bases from J, leaving 13 bases between. The CDR3 sequence: CASRRGDQPQHF. The CDR3 coding sequence is TGTGCCTCTCGGCGGGGGGATCAGCCCCAGCATTTT.

The genes are TRBV9 and TRBJ2-3, with D possibly matching TRBD1 (6 bases). Germline CDR1 SGDLS, CDR2 YYNGEE. V shed 3 bases and J shed 0 bases, with 11 bases lying between them. This CDR3 contains 15 residues. CDR3 nucleotide sequence: TGTGCCAGCAGCGCGCTTGGACAGAGCACAGATACGCAGTATTTT. Its translation is CASSALGQSTDTQYF.

The chain is built from TRBV5-1 and TRBJ2-3, with D possibly being TRBD2 (5 bases). Germline CDR1 is SGHRS and CDR2 is YFSETQ. Between the trimmed V and J ends, which lost 6 bases and 2 bases, there was a span of 19 bases. The CDR3 spans 16 residues. The CDR3 reads CASILGLAEDTDTQYF. CDR3 nucleotides: TGCGCCAGCATCCTCGGGTTGGCGGAGGACACAGATACGCAGTATTTT.

This clone was recorded once. This chain connects TRBV29-1 to TRBJ2-7, with 12 bases lining up with TRBD2. The J segment lost 4 bases and the V segment lost 4 bases, leaving 5 bases of the junction unmatched. The CDR3 consists of 14 residues. From germline, CDR1 is SQVTM and CDR2 ANQGSEA. The CDR3 DNA reads as TGCAGCGTTGTAAGACTAGCGGGAGAGTACGAGCAGTACTTC. Protein product: CSVVRLAGEYEQYF.

The genes are TRBV5-1 and TRBJ1-4, with TRBD1 as a possible D gene (5 bases). CDR1 and CDR2 (germline): SGHRS, YFSETQ. Trimming left V 0 bases short and J 4 bases short, with 7 bases between. The CDR3 runs 14 residues. The CDR3 is CASSLGGNNEKLFF. The CDR3 nucleotides read TGCGCCAGCAGCTTGGGGGGGAATAATGAAAAACTGTTTTTT.

The chain joins TRBV19 to TRBJ1-5, with D possibly matching TRBD1 (5 bases). Trimming pared 5 bases from V and 4 bases from J, leaving 12 bases between. The CDR3 has 14 residues. The germline V gene encodes CDR1 LNHDA and CDR2 SQIVND (reference sequence). The CDR3 here is CASSPSAGNQPQHF. In DNA, the CDR3 is TGTGCCAGTAGTCCCTCGGCAGGGAATCAGCCCCAGCATTTT. Combining the CDR3 with reference TRBV19 and TRBJ1-5 gives the whole variable domain DGGITQSPKYLFRKEGQNVTLSCEQNLNHDAMYWYRQDPGQGLRLIYYSQIVNDFQKGDIAEGYSVSREKKESFPLTVTSAQKNPTAFYLCASSPSAGNQPQHFGDGTRLSIL.